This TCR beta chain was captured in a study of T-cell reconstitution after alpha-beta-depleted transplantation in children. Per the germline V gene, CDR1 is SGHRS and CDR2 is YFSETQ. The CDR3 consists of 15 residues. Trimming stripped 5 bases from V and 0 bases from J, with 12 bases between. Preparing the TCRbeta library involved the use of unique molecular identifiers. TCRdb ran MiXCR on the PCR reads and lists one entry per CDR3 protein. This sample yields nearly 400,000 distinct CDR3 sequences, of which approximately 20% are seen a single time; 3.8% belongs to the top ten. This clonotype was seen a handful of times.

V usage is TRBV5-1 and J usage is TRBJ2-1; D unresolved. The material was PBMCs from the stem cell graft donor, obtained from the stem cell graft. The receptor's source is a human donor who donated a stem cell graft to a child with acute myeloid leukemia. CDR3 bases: TGCGCCAGCAGAACCACTAAGAGCTCCTACAATGAGCAGTTCTTC. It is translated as CASRTTKSSYNEQFF.